The 20 T cell receptor beta chains in this list originate from one sample, sequenced in a study of blood T cell repertoires in COVID-19. The protocol was immunoSEQ multiplex PCR, while the TCRdb copy is restricted to in-frame clones and leaves out a portion. The sample contains hundreds of thousands of clones, 87% of which appear only once. The sample consisted of peripheral blood. Receptors were obtained from a man between 18 and 35 years old with active or convalescent COVID-19.

V and J are TRBV12-5 and TRBJ1-1, with D hard to call. V lost 2 bases and J 8 bases, leaving 9 bases between the germline ends. Germline loops: CDR1 LGHNT, CDR2 FRNRAP. This CDR3 comprises 12 residues. The CDR3 nucleotides are TGTGCTAGTGGTTTGTTGGGCAGGGAAGCTTTCTTT. Encoded protein: CASGLLGREAFF.

The gene calls are TRBV5-1 and TRBJ2-3; D may be TRBD2 (6 bases). Germline V gives CDR1 SGHRS, CDR2 YFSETQ. This CDR3 has 14 residues. Trimming took off 4 bases at V and 6 bases at J, with 15 bases between the two ends. CDR3: CASSPHREADTQYF. The CDR3 DNA reads as TGCGCCAGCAGCCCCCATAGGGAGGCGGATACGCAGTATTTT.

V gene TRBV25-1 combines with J gene TRBJ1-4, with 8 bases that match TRBD1. Germline V CDR1 and CDR2: MGHDK, SYGVNS. This CDR3 is 16 amino acids long. Trimming cost V 4 bases and J 4 bases; bases outside gene matches: 8. The CDR3 here is CASSALLGQVNEKLFF. The CDR3 DNA reads as TGTGCCAGCAGTGCCCTACTGGGACAGGTTAATGAAAAACTGTTTTTT.

This rearrangement joins TRBV28 to TRBJ1-2, with D hard to call. The CDR3 is 12 amino acids. V gave up 2 bases and J gave up 5 bases, with 6 bases separating them. Germline V gives CDR1 MDHEN, CDR2 SYDVKM. CDR3 protein: CASSLERYGYTF. The CDR3 nucleotides read TGTGCCAGCAGTTTAGAGAGATATGGCTACACCTTC.

The chain recombines TRBV5-1 with TRBJ1-2, with D possibly TRBD1 on 5 matching bases. This CDR3 comprises 13 residues. Germline values: CDR1 SGHRS, CDR2 YFSETQ. Trimming removed 0 bases from V and 4 bases from J, with 7 bases in between. This CDR3 is CASSLETGYGYTF. Written as DNA, the CDR3 is TGCGCCAGCAGCTTGGAAACAGGCTATGGCTACACCTTC.

The chain employs TRBV7-9 and TRBJ2-7, with a weak D call TRBD2 (6 bases). CDR1 SEHNR and CDR2 FQNEAQ come from the germline V gene (reference sequence). The CDR3 totals 12 residues. V was trimmed by 5 bases and J by 1 base, leaving 6 bases between them. As DNA, the CDR3 is TGTGCCAGCAGCCGGGGGTCCTACGAGCAGTACTTC. The encoded protein is CASSRGSYEQYF.

The chain combines TRBV11-2 with TRBJ2-2, with TRBD2 matching 10 bases. Germline V gene sequence: CDR1 SGHAT, CDR2 FQNNGV. V shed 0 bases and J 2 bases; nucleotides not matched to a gene: 6. CDR3 length: 18 amino acids. CDR3 protein: CASSLEASGSINTGELFF. The CDR3 bases are TGTGCCAGCAGCTTAGAAGCTAGCGGGAGTATTAACACCGGGGAGCTGTTTTTT.

The rearrangement links TRBV28 to TRBJ1-3, with unresolved D. In germline, CDR1 is MDHEN, CDR2 SYDVKM. V was pared by 5 bases and J by 4 bases, with 12 bases between. The CDR3 loop spans 14 amino acids. In nucleotides, the CDR3 is TGTGCCAGCAGTCCCTTAGGAGGCGGAAACACCATATATTTT. As protein: CASSPLGGGNTIYF.

CDR3: CASSLGLQGHNQPQHF. Written as DNA, the CDR3 is TGTGCCAGCAGCTTAGGCCTCCAGGGTCACAATCAGCCCCAGCATTTT. The chain is built from TRBV11-2 and TRBJ1-5, with D possibly matching TRBD1 (5 bases). CDR3 length: 16 amino acids. With 1 base removed from V and 3 bases from J, the gap between germline ends came to 13 bases. The germline gives CDR1 SGHAT, CDR2 FQNNGV. The variable domain in full, with the rest retrieved from reference TRBV11-2 and TRBJ1-5, is EAGVAQSPRYKIIEKRQSVAFWCNPISGHATLYWYQQILGQGPKLLIQFQNNGVVDDSQLPKDRFSAERLKGVDSTLKIQPAKLEDSAVYLCASSLGLQGHNQPQHFGDGTRLSIL.

The rearrangement uses TRBV7-2 and TRBJ2-7, with TRBD2 identical over 8 bases. The V segment lost 5 bases and the J segment 0 bases; nucleotides outside the gene matches: 9. The CDR3 contains 16 residues. Looked up from germline, CDR1 is SGHTA and CDR2 is FQGNSA. In DNA form, the CDR3 reads TGTGCCAGCAGCCTCGGACTAGCAAGGAGCTCCTACGAGCAGTACTTC. Its translation: CASSLGLARSSYEQYF.

The chain uses TRBV4-3 and TRBJ1-2; possibly TRBD1 for D (5 bases). The germline gives CDR1 LGHNA, CDR2 YSLEER. The V and J ends lost 0 bases and 2 bases respectively, with 10 bases between them. This CDR3 is built from 15 residues. CDR3 sequence: CASSQEGASNYGYTF. For the CDR3, the DNA is TGCGCCAGCAGCCAAGAAGGGGCTTCCAACTATGGCTACACCTTC.

The chain joins TRBV27 to TRBJ2-7; the match to TRBD2 covers 9 bases. V lost 0 bases and J lost 3; bases outside the gene matches: 6. The CDR3 is 16 residues long. CDR1 is MNHEY, CDR2 SMNVEV, per germline (reference sequence). CDR3 residues: CASSLSFGTSIYEQYF. The CDR3 nucleotides read TGTGCCAGCAGTTTATCTTTTGGGACTAGCATCTACGAGCAGTACTTC.

This clone was observed a few times. The sample contains more than one DNA sequence encoding this CDR3. The chain links TRBV10-2 to TRBJ1-1; D unclear. Between the trimmed V and J ends, which lost 2 bases and 1 base, there was a span of 8 bases. CDR3 length: 14 residues. In germline, CDR1 is WSHSY, CDR2 SAAADI. The CDR3 DNA reads TGCGCCAGCAGTGAGCCCGGGAGGAACACTGAAGCTTTCTTT. Protein: CASSEPGRNTEAFF.

This chain links TRBV28 with TRBJ1-2; 7 bases are shared with TRBD1. Losses at the gene ends were 2 bases for V and 8 bases for J; bases not matched to a gene: 2. The CDR3 loop spans 12 amino acids. Germline CDR1 MDHEN, CDR2 SYDVKM. CDR3 protein: CASSLDRAGYTF. Here the CDR3 DNA reads TGTGCCAGCAGTTTAGACAGGGCAGGCTACACCTTC.

The V gene is TRBV4-1, the J gene TRBJ2-1; tentatively, D is TRBD1 (6 bases). Trimming left V 0 bases short and J 10 bases short, with 22 bases between. Germline V gene lookup returns CDR1 MGHRA and CDR2 YSYEKL. The CDR3 length is 17 residues. Here the CDR3 DNA reads TGCGCCAGCAGCCAAGATCTAGGCAGGGGTGATGGAAGAGAGCAGTTCTTC. This encodes CASSQDLGRGDGREQFF.

The chain combines TRBV15 with TRBJ2-7; the D is unclear. Germline values: CDR1 LNHNV, CDR2 YYDKDF (reference sequence). Trimming cost V 4 bases and J 1 base, with 8 bases left between them. The CDR3 has 13 amino acids. CDR3 in amino acids: CATSTTNSYEQYF. The CDR3 coding sequence is TGTGCCACCAGCACCACTAATTCCTACGAGCAGTACTTC.

This chain links TRBV7-7 with TRBJ1-4; D is uncertain. The V end was cut by 1 base, the J end by 0 bases, with 18 bases between. This CDR3 has 19 residues. In germline, CDR1 is SSHAT, CDR2 FNYEAQ (reference sequence). The CDR3 loop reads CASSLGSWYRLATNEKLFF. DNA of the CDR3: TGTGCCAGCAGCTTAGGCTCATGGTATCGGTTGGCAACTAATGAAAAACTGTTTTTT.

The chain combines TRBV7-2 with TRBJ2-7; no clear D. CDR1 SGHTA and CDR2 FQGNSA come from the germline V gene. The CDR3 covers 12 residues. Between the trimmed V and J ends, which lost 0 bases and 5 bases, there was a span of 5 bases. The CDR3, as DNA: TGTGCCAGCAGCTTAGCGGCCCACGAGCAGTACTTC. It specifies CASSLAAHEQYF. The full variable domain, completed using reference TRBV7-2 and TRBJ2-7, is GAGVSQSPSNKVTEKGKDVELRCDPISGHTALYWYRQSLGQGLEFLIYFQGNSAPDKSGLPSDRFSAERTGGSVSTLTIQRTQQEDSAVYLCASSLAAHEQYFGPGTRLTVT.

The chain joins TRBV7-6 to TRBJ2-7; the match to TRBD2 covers 9 bases. This CDR3 contains 16 residues. V lost 3 bases to trimming and J lost 4 bases; unmatched junction nucleotides: 10. Germline CDR1 is SGHVS and CDR2 is FNYEAQ. In nucleotides, the CDR3 is TGTGCCAGCAGCTTGGGACTGCGGGAGGGACGGTACGAGCAGTACTTC. This encodes CASSLGLREGRYEQYF.

The genes are TRBV2 and TRBJ2-6; unclear D gene. The germline V and J ends were trimmed by 7 bases and 11 bases, with 18 bases remaining between them. The CDR3 is 14 amino acids. From germline, CDR1 is SNHLY and CDR2 FYNNEI. CDR3 sequence reads: CASKSPFPHHVLTF. The DNA of the CDR3 is TGTGCCAGCAAGAGCCCTTTTCCCCACCACGTCCTGACTTTC.